This TCR beta chain was captured in a study of T cell repertoires in cytomegalovirus infection (dated by TCRdb to the late 2010s). As for the study more broadly: Because public TCR beta signatures pointed to carriage of CMV infection together with the matching HLA type, the HLA type of each donor mattered for the analysis. General conclusions and limits of the study: In both this cohort and an independent cohort of under 450 donors, the cumulative frequency of public TCR beta family members distinguished carriers of CMV infection plus the relevant HLA type. The ex vivo response was dominated by HLA-C-restricted CMV-specific TCR beta clonotypes, which also provided the single most frequent clonotype in two of eight donors.

Sequenced using an Illumina HiSeq 1500. The public reads were reanalyzed by TCRdb: fastp trimming at Q25, MiXCR alignment, in-frame beta chains only. Rows with a matching CDR3 protein are joined into one entry that keeps the most common DNA and genes. In all, the sample holds about 740,000 distinct CDR3 sequences, and under 40% of those were seen once. Around 2.6% of the sample belongs to the ten largest clones. Comments on this clonotype: It has no known antigen specificity. No clone much larger than this one lies a single base away; base qualities are absent.

Here V drops 7 bases and J drops 8 bases, and the junction holds 13 bases not matched to any gene. The germline V gene encodes CDR1 LNHNV and CDR2 YYDKDF (reference sequence). The CDR3 numbers 15 residues from cysteine through phenylalanine. Only CDR3 DNA remains: 45 bases, in frame from the first base. The chain was built from TRBV15 and TRBJ2-1, with 8 middle bases fitting TRBD2. The sequence derives from a human donor in good health (CMV status not recorded). Some clones in this sample may be carry-over from other donors' samples. Sample: PBMCs. The bases are TGTGCCACCACCCCCGGGGGCGGGAGGAGGGATGAGCAGTTCTTC. It specifies CATTPGGGRRDEQFF.